This TCR beta chain was retrieved from a study of blood T cell repertoires in COVID-19. Study background: The United States, Italy and Spain were the sources of the acute and convalescent COVID-19 samples. The analysed material was cDNA or gDNA that came from T cells, B-cell-depleted T cells, or PBMCs.

The CDR3 is 17 residues long. Per the study methods: Amplification from reference gene primers served as the basis for estimated nucleated cell counts. The protocol was immunoSEQ multiplex PCR, while the TCRdb copy is restricted to in-frame clones and leaves out a portion. V, J and clone size derive from that table, while D and trimming were established from the DNA sequence. This sample yields approximately 150,000 clones, of which over 65% are seen a single time; approximately 4.6% belongs to the top ten. The receptor's source is a human donor in a cohort sampled during active COVID-19. The chain links TRBV1 to TRBJ2-1; whether TRBD2, the table's D call, matches the DNA was not checked. TRBV1 is termed a pseudogene. The specimen sequenced was peripheral blood. The CDR3 spells CTSSQDPAGVSYNEQFF. The CDR3 DNA is TGCACCAGCAGCCAAGATCCGGCGGGAGTCTCCTACAATGAGCAGTTCTTC.